Listed here is a single T cell receptor (gamma chain). The antigen this receptor binds is unknown. No qualities accompany the bases; no much larger clone lies one base away. This specimen belongs to a study of intestinal T cells in coeliac disease (dated by TCRdb to 2020 to 2021). Study-wide context: In the TRG cohort, coeliac patients were much younger than controls, with a mean age of roughly 15 years compared with 54.8 years. Duodenal biopsies from 30 to 40 coeliac disease patients and 20 to 25 non-coeliac controls were included in a second, larger TCR-gamma (TRG) cohort. In the TCR-delta (TRD) cohort, there were duodenal biopsies from about 10 coeliac disease patients and about 10 non-coeliac controls.

There are 11 amino acids in the CDR3, from cysteine to phenylalanine inclusive. Of all the DNA, just the CDR3 is kept, 33 bases in frame from base 1. At the junction V is shortened by 8 bases and J by 15 bases; bases outside the gene matches: 10. The library was generated by multiplex PCR. Reads for this sample came from an Ion Torrent PGM. The LymphoTrack kit, which has primers carrying Illumina adapters, was used to amplify TRG repertoires from roughly 200 ng of biopsy DNA. TRG amplicons were cleaned up with AMPure XP beads, measured on a 2100 Bioanalyzer, and combined in equimolar amounts. An Ion PGM instrument was used to sequence the TRG libraries. From the authors' description of their analysis: FastX removed reads in which more than 10% of nucleotides fell below the per-patient third-quartile quality score. Alignment of reads was performed with IMGT/HighV-QUEST so that V, D and J genes were assigned, CDR3 regions were identified and functionality was assessed. Sequences were converted to amino acids, and every sequence predicted to be non-functional was removed. CDR3s were split into kmers, with and without positional annotation; kmer frequencies underwent PCA, and samples were clustered using all 1023 combinations of PCs 1-10. Classification was validated by leave-one-out cross-validation, re-optimising parameters on the remaining samples each time. Using the vegan R package, Shannon diversity was calculated from repeated random subsamples whose size matched the lowest read count. TCRdb reran clone calling on the public reads with CATT; rows sharing one DNA sequence were then combined. In this record, the V and J calls reflect TCRdb's handling and not the investigators' own analysis. The sample table lists 800 to 1,000 gamma-chain clones, roughly 52% of them with a count of one. Clones ranked in the top ten supply about a tenth of the sample.

For each case, genomic DNA was extracted from ten 5-um FFPE scrolls with the QIAamp DNA FFPE tissue kit. To test whether coeliac disease could be classified from the TCR repertoire, the study used duodenal biopsies that were formalin-fixed paraffin-embedded, fully anonymised, and surplus to diagnostic needs. Summary of the overall study and its limitations: Of approximately 54 biopsies, approximately 51 (roughly 94%) were correctly classified by TRG clustering, which had a reported leave-one-out accuracy of approximately 87%. TRD kmer-based clustering correctly classified all 20 or so biopsies in training, with a reported leave-one-out accuracy of over 85%. FFPE-derived DNA was found to be relatively degraded, and loss of a proportion of TCR sequences in each sample was likely caused by this degradation. Coeliac and control groups differed significantly in age, although an age-split analysis did not yield significant classification. Repeated CDR3 amino acid sequences could not be distinguished from PCR duplicates in the analysis.

The specimen was a duodenal biopsy. This sequence was found in a human donor with celiac disease. The chain links TRGV10 with TRGJP1. TRGV10 is filed as an ORF, its function uncertain. The nucleotide sequence reads as follows: TGTGCTGCGTGGATCAAAATGGTCAAGATATTT. This yields the protein CAAWIKMVKIF.